This T cell receptor (beta chain) was sequenced for a study of cytomegalovirus exposure and HLA in healthy donors. Whole-study findings and limits: A list of roughly 180 TCR beta chains associated with cytomegalovirus was given.

There are 15 residues in the CDR3. V was cut by 11 bases and J by 2 bases, with 16 bases left in between. Per the germline V gene, CDR1 is MDHEN and CDR2 is SYDVKM. The sample holds a few counts of this clone. Its antigen remains unidentified. PCR primers comprised 60 Vbeta and 13 Jbeta primers. Method: immunoSEQ multiplex PCR; TCRdb's copy keeps in-frame clones and lacks some. The data contain roughly 120,000 clones, around 67% of them singletons. The receptor was isolated from a middle-aged woman in good health and CMV-seropositive. The sequencing sample was made of PBMCs. This sequence joins TRBV28 and TRBJ2-6; D perhaps matches TRBD2 (6 bases). In nucleotides, the CDR3 is TGTGCCGTTCAACCTTCGGGAGCTGGGGCCAACGTCCTGACTTTC. This codes for CAVQPSGAGANVLTF.